This T cell receptor beta chain is drawn from a study of OX40 agonist ivuxolimab in advanced cancers. Whole-study context: Ivuxolimab, which patients received intravenously every 2 weeks, was dosed at 0.01 to 10 mg/kg.

The V end lost 5 bases, the J end lost 8 bases, and 18 bases lay between the germline ends. The CDR3 length is 14 residues. Looked up from germline, CDR1 is SGHVS and CDR2 is FQNEAQ. The sample holds one count of this clone. Assay: immunoSEQ multiplex PCR; the TCRdb copy retains only in-frame clones and omits some. This sample has about 68,000 clones, with more than 75% found just once. The input for sequencing was CD4+ or CD8+ T cells sorted from blood, taken in a trial of the OX40 agonist ivuxolimab. This receptor was obtained from an adult with an advanced solid tumor such as melanoma, head and neck, liver or kidney cancer. The V gene is TRBV7-8, the J gene TRBJ1-2; possible D gene TRBD1, 6 bases. CDR3 sequence reads: CASSLNRAGKGYTF. CDR3 DNA sequence: TGTGCCAGCAGCCTGAACAGGGCCGGGAAAGGCTACACCTTC.